This TCR beta chain was profiled in a study of T cell repertoires in cytomegalovirus infection. Study as a whole: CMV infection plus the matching HLA type was flagged by public TCR beta signatures. Study-wide points: Across the ex vivo response, the dominant clonotypes were HLA-C-restricted CMV-specific TCR beta clonotypes. Public TCR beta family frequency separated CMV-and-HLA carriers, including in an independent cohort.

From the reads, TCRdb called clonotypes with MiXCR, one entry per CDR3 protein. The repertoire holds approximately 500,000 distinct CDR3 sequences, with approximately 15% as singletons. A remark on this clonotype: Its antigen is as yet unknown.

Trimming stripped 3 bases from V and 8 bases from J, with 4 bases between. CDR1 is SEHNR and CDR2 is FQNEAQ in the germline V gene (reference sequence). The CDR3 consists of 10 residues. The chain links TRBV7-9 to TRBJ1-1; D is ambiguous. This clonotype originated in a human donor in good health (CMV status not recorded). Some clones in this sample may be carry-over from other donors' samples. Sequenced sample: CD8+ T cells from PBMCs. The CDR3 nucleotides are TGTGCCAGCAGCTTGTTCGAAGCTTTCTTT. Its protein product is CASSLFEAFF.